This record looks at one TCR beta chain sequence and its context. How the authors handled the data: Cell counts per sample came from amplifying reference gene primers. Generated by immunoSEQ multiplex PCR, the TCRdb table keeps only in-frame clones and is missing some. V and J calls and clone size are those listed in that table; D and trimming were worked out from the DNA. The data contain some 190,000 clones, roughly 82% of them seen just once; the ten biggest clones take up about 7.8%. This entry is derived from a study of blood T cell repertoires in COVID-19. Study overall: Sites in the United States, Italy and Spain provided acute and convalescent COVID-19 samples. PBMCs, B-cell-depleted T cells, or T cells provided the cDNA or gDNA that made up the material.

Followed over time, Seattle patients had been enrolled while infection was active. With V trimmed by 6 bases and J by 10 bases, 3 bases remained unmatched. CDR1 and CDR2 from the germline V gene are KGHSH and LQKENI. The CDR3 has 11 residues. This receptor was identified in a woman aged 55-70 years with COVID-19, enrolled during active disease. The J gene is TRBJ1-1, the V gene TRBV18, with 9 bases identical to TRBD1. Material for sequencing was peripheral blood. This chain's CDR3 is CASSPDRGAFF. CDR3 DNA: TGTGCCAGCTCGCCGGACAGGGGAGCTTTCTTT.